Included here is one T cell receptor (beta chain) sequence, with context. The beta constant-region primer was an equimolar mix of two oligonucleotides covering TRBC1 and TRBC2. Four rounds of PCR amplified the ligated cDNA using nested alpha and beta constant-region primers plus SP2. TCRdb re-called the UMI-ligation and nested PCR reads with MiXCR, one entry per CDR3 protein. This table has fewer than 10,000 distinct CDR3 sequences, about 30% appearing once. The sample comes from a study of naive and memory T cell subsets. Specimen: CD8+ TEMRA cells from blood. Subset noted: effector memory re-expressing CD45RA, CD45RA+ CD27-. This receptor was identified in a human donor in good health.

The CDR3, as DNA: TGTGCCAGCAGTTTAGAGTGGGAGGGGAGGACTGAAGCTTTCTTT. Encoded protein: CASSLEWEGRTEAFF. The chain links TRBV12-3 or TRBV12-4 to TRBJ1-1; perhaps TRBD1 as D (5 bases). CDR3 length: 15 amino acids. V lost 1 base, J lost 5 bases, and 14 bases lay in between.